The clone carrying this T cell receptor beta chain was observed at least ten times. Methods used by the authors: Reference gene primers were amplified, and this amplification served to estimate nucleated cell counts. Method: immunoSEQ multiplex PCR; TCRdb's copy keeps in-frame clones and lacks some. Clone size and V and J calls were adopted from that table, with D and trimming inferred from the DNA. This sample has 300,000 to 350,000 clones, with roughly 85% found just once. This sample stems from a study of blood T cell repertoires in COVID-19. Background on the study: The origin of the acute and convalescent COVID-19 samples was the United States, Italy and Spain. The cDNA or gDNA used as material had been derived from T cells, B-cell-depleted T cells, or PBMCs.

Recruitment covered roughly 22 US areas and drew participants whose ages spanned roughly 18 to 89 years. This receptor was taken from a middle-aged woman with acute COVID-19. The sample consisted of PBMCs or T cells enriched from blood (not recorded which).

The CDR3: CASTEGTVSGELFF. The CDR3 bases are TGTGCCAGCACCGAGGGGACTGTCTCCGGGGAGCTGTTTTTT. This sequence joins TRBV2 and TRBJ2-2; maybe TRBD2 (6 bases). CDR1 is SNHLY and CDR2 is FYNNEI in the germline V gene. V was trimmed by 7 bases and J by 6 bases, leaving 15 bases between them. The CDR3 contains 14 residues.